A selection of T cell receptor beta chains follows, all from one sample in a study of shared clonotypes between healthy human individuals. Generated by immunoSEQ multiplex PCR, the TCRdb table keeps only in-frame clones and is missing some. The table has around 1.4 million clones, around 98.5% seen once; the top ten hold roughly 0.35%. Specimen: naive CD4+ T cells sorted from blood. The origin of the receptors is a man aged 30-40 years in good health. The CDR3 runs from the conserved cysteine through the conserved F or W. The D gene is left open where the match is weak. Expanded clones are given a class, and other clones once, few, many or no size at all.

j_gene: TRBJ2-7; v_gene: TRBV7-2; d_gene: TRBD1; abundance: NA; CDR3aa: CASSLVGVQGARSYEQYF; CDR3nt: TGTGCCAGCAGCTTAGTCGGGGTACAGGGGGCTAGGTCCTACGAGCAGTACTTC
j_gene: TRBJ2-6; v_gene: TRBV10-1; d_gene: NA; abundance: NA; CDR3aa: CASSTGTNVLTF; CDR3nt: TGCGCCAGCAGCACAGGGACCAACGTCCTGACTTTC
j_gene: TRBJ2-1; v_gene: TRBV29-1; d_gene: NA; abundance: NA; CDR3aa: CSVTQGSSYNEQFF; CDR3nt: TGCAGCGTTACACAGGGCAGCTCCTACAATGAGCAGTTCTTC
j_gene: TRBJ2-7; v_gene: TRBV28; d_gene: TRBD1; abundance: NA; CDR3aa: CASSFIRGFYEQYF; CDR3nt: TGTGCCAGCAGTTTCATCAGGGGGTTCTACGAGCAGTACTTC
j_gene: TRBJ1-5; v_gene: TRBV2; d_gene: NA; abundance: NA; CDR3aa: CASSGQGRNQPQHF; CDR3nt: TGTGCCAGCAGTGGGCAGGGTCGGAATCAGCCCCAGCATTTT
j_gene: TRBJ2-1; v_gene: TRBV5-4; d_gene: TRBD2; abundance: NA; CDR3aa: CASSPNSGRATNEQFF; CDR3nt: TGTGCCAGCAGCCCAAATAGCGGGAGGGCGACAAATGAGCAGTTCTTC
j_gene: TRBJ2-2; v_gene: TRBV14; d_gene: NA; abundance: once; CDR3aa: CASSQLLKGDTGELFF; CDR3nt: TGTGCCAGCAGCCAATTGCTTAAGGGGGACACCGGGGAGCTGTTTTTT
j_gene: TRBJ2-1; v_gene: TRBV5-1; d_gene: NA; abundance: NA; CDR3aa: CASSVDVGEQFF; CDR3nt: TGCGCCAGCAGCGTGGACGTGGGTGAGCAGTTCTTC
j_gene: TRBJ2-6; v_gene: TRBV19; d_gene: NA; abundance: NA; CDR3aa: CASRGGPGANVLTF; CDR3nt: TGTGCCAGTAGGGGGGGGCCTGGGGCCAACGTCCTGACTTTC
j_gene: TRBJ2-7; v_gene: TRBV5-1; d_gene: NA; abundance: NA; CDR3aa: CASSLWDRSYEQYF; CDR3nt: TGCGCCAGCAGCTTGTGGGACCGCTCCTACGAGCAGTACTTC
j_gene: TRBJ1-1; v_gene: TRBV14; d_gene: NA; abundance: NA; CDR3aa: CASSQFGGTEAFF; CDR3nt: TGTGCCAGCAGCCAATTCGGGGGCACTGAAGCTTTCTTT
j_gene: TRBJ1-2; v_gene: TRBV27; d_gene: NA; abundance: NA; CDR3aa: CASSFRGTPGYTF; CDR3nt: TGTGCCAGCAGTTTCCGGGGCACCCCTGGCTACACCTTC
j_gene: TRBJ2-7; v_gene: TRBV10-3; d_gene: TRBD1; abundance: NA; CDR3aa: CAIMKGQTSYEQYF; CDR3nt: TGTGCCATCATGAAGGGACAGACTTCCTACGAGCAGTACTTC
j_gene: TRBJ1-5; v_gene: TRBV28; d_gene: NA; abundance: NA; CDR3aa: CASRSAGALNQPQHF; CDR3nt: TGTGCCAGCAGGTCCGCAGGGGCCCTCAATCAGCCCCAGCATTTT
j_gene: TRBJ2-3; v_gene: TRBV2; d_gene: NA; abundance: NA; CDR3aa: CASSPTSYSTDTQYF; CDR3nt: TGTGCCAGCAGCCCCACTAGTTATAGCACAGATACGCAGTATTTT
j_gene: TRBJ2-1; v_gene: TRBV15; d_gene: NA; abundance: NA; CDR3aa: CATSREDEQFF; CDR3nt: TGTGCCACCAGCAGAGAGGATGAGCAGTTCTTC
j_gene: TRBJ2-3; v_gene: TRBV5-1; d_gene: TRBD1; abundance: NA; CDR3aa: CASSSGTGGPTDTQYF; CDR3nt: TGCGCCAGCAGCTCCGGGACAGGGGGCCCCACAGATACGCAGTATTTT
j_gene: TRBJ2-2; v_gene: TRBV11-2; d_gene: NA; abundance: NA; CDR3aa: CASMDGPNTGELFF; CDR3nt: TGTGCCAGCATGGACGGGCCGAACACCGGGGAGCTGTTTTTT
j_gene: TRBJ2-7; v_gene: TRBV15; d_gene: TRBD2; abundance: NA; CDR3aa: CATSRGVAGAEQYF; CDR3nt: TGTGCCACCAGCAGAGGAGTAGCGGGAGCCGAGCAGTACTTC
j_gene: TRBJ2-1; v_gene: TRBV10-3; d_gene: NA; abundance: NA; CDR3aa: CAITFPGSYNEQFF; CDR3nt: TGTGCCATCACTTTCCCGGGCTCCTACAATGAGCAGTTCTTC
j_gene: TRBJ2-5; v_gene: TRBV5-1; d_gene: TRBD1; abundance: NA; CDR3aa: CASSHGQGETQYF; CDR3nt: TGCGCCAGCAGCCATGGACAGGGGGAGACCCAGTACTTC
j_gene: TRBJ2-2; v_gene: TRBV28; d_gene: NA; abundance: NA; CDR3aa: CASTAEGFGELFF; CDR3nt: TGTGCCAGCACCGCAGAAGGTTTCGGGGAGCTGTTTTTT
j_gene: TRBJ2-3; v_gene: TRBV7-9; d_gene: TRBD2; abundance: NA; CDR3aa: CASSPGAGRRTDTQYF; CDR3nt: TGTGCCAGCAGCCCGGGAGCGGGAAGACGCACAGATACGCAGTATTTT
j_gene: TRBJ2-7; v_gene: TRBV15; d_gene: TRBD1; abundance: NA; CDR3aa: CATSTQTGAVYEQYF; CDR3nt: TGTGCCACCAGCACACAGACAGGGGCGGTCTACGAGCAGTACTTC
j_gene: TRBJ1-4; v_gene: TRBV18; d_gene: TRBD1; abundance: NA; CDR3aa: CASSPQARQGGSNEKLFF; CDR3nt: TGTGCCAGCTCACCACAAGCAAGACAGGGGGGAAGCAATGAAAAACTGTTTTTT
j_gene: TRBJ2-1; v_gene: TRBV7-2; d_gene: NA; abundance: NA; CDR3aa: CASSYGGGSYNEQFF; CDR3nt: TGTGCCAGCAGCTACGGAGGGGGTTCCTACAATGAGCAGTTCTTC
j_gene: TRBJ1-2; v_gene: TRBV27; d_gene: NA; abundance: NA; CDR3aa: CASSPLQGFNYGYTF; CDR3nt: TGTGCCAGCAGTCCGCTACAGGGTTTTAACTATGGCTACACCTTC
j_gene: TRBJ2-7; v_gene: TRBV7-9; d_gene: TRBD1; abundance: NA; CDR3aa: CASSSYRGVSYEQYF; CDR3nt: TGTGCCAGCAGCTCGTACAGGGGCGTCTCCTACGAGCAGTACTTC
j_gene: TRBJ2-5; v_gene: TRBV5-1; d_gene: TRBD1; abundance: NA; CDR3aa: CASSQGQLLLKQETQYF; CDR3nt: TGCGCCAGCAGCCAGGGACAGCTGTTACTGAAGCAAGAGACCCAGTACTTC
j_gene: TRBJ1-3; v_gene: TRBV7-9; d_gene: TRBD1; abundance: NA; CDR3aa: CASSDGTGAGNTIYF; CDR3nt: TGTGCCAGCAGCGACGGGACAGGGGCTGGAAACACCATATATTTT
j_gene: TRBJ2-1; v_gene: TRBV27; d_gene: NA; abundance: NA; CDR3aa: CASSPPAGTLGEQFF; CDR3nt: TGTGCCAGCAGTCCCCCAGCGGGTACACTGGGTGAGCAGTTCTTC
j_gene: TRBJ1-4; v_gene: TRBV19; d_gene: TRBD1; abundance: NA; CDR3aa: CASSIVATLQGAGLFF; CDR3nt: TGTGCCAGTAGTATAGTGGCCACCCTCCAGGGGGCAGGGCTGTTTTTT
j_gene: TRBJ2-1; v_gene: TRBV28; d_gene: TRBD1; abundance: NA; CDR3aa: CASSLPRTGGHEQFF; CDR3nt: TGTGCCAGCAGTTTGCCTCGGACAGGGGGCCATGAGCAGTTCTTC
j_gene: TRBJ1-5; v_gene: TRBV19; d_gene: TRBD1; abundance: NA; CDR3aa: CASTSTGLRQPQHF; CDR3nt: TGTGCCAGTACCTCGACAGGGTTGCGTCAGCCCCAGCATTTT
j_gene: TRBJ1-2; v_gene: TRBV5-1; d_gene: NA; abundance: NA; CDR3aa: CASSHGVGNYGYTF; CDR3nt: TGCGCCAGCAGCCACGGGGTCGGGAACTATGGCTACACCTTC
j_gene: TRBJ2-2; v_gene: TRBV9; d_gene: NA; abundance: NA; CDR3aa: CASSVGTSTGELFF; CDR3nt: TGTGCCAGCAGCGTAGGGACCAGCACCGGGGAGCTGTTTTTT
j_gene: TRBJ2-1; v_gene: TRBV5-8; d_gene: NA; abundance: NA; CDR3aa: CASKNTVSSSYNEQFF; CDR3nt: TGTGCCAGCAAGAATACAGTTTCCAGCTCCTACAATGAGCAGTTCTTC
j_gene: TRBJ1-2; v_gene: TRBV29-1; d_gene: NA; abundance: once; CDR3aa: CSVVRGAYGYTF; CDR3nt: TGCAGCGTTGTGCGGGGGGCCTATGGCTACACCTTC
j_gene: TRBJ2-3; v_gene: TRBV6-1; d_gene: NA; abundance: NA; CDR3aa: CASSEGPTDTQYF; CDR3nt: TGTGCCAGCAGTGAAGGTCCCACAGATACGCAGTATTTT
j_gene: TRBJ2-7; v_gene: TRBV10-3; d_gene: NA; abundance: NA; CDR3aa: CAISGFDEQYF; CDR3nt: TGTGCCATCAGTGGATTTGACGAGCAGTACTTC
j_gene: TRBJ2-3; v_gene: TRBV7-9; d_gene: NA; abundance: once; CDR3aa: CASSDTQGKGPTDTQYF; CDR3nt: TGTGCCAGCAGCGATACACAGGGAAAGGGGCCCACAGATACGCAGTATTTT
j_gene: TRBJ1-5; v_gene: TRBV18; d_gene: TRBD1; abundance: NA; CDR3aa: CASSTGVNQPQHF; CDR3nt: TGTGCCAGCTCTACAGGGGTGAATCAGCCCCAGCATTTT
j_gene: TRBJ2-3; v_gene: TRBV18; d_gene: NA; abundance: NA; CDR3aa: CASYRQLLTDTQYF; CDR3nt: TGTGCCAGCTATCGACAGCTTCTCACAGATACGCAGTATTTT
j_gene: TRBJ2-7; v_gene: TRBV29-1; d_gene: NA; abundance: NA; CDR3aa: CSGCSGYEQYF; CDR3nt: TGCAGCGGCTGTAGCGGCTACGAGCAGTACTTC
j_gene: TRBJ1-2; v_gene: TRBV9; d_gene: NA; abundance: NA; CDR3aa: CASRRGRGIYGYTF; CDR3nt: TGTGCCAGCCGTCGAGGCAGGGGAATCTATGGCTACACCTTC
j_gene: TRBJ2-1; v_gene: TRBV5-4; d_gene: TRBD2; abundance: NA; CDR3aa: CASRGGTSGRYNEQFF; CDR3nt: TGTGCCAGCAGGGGAGGGACTAGCGGGAGATACAATGAGCAGTTCTTC
j_gene: TRBJ2-5; v_gene: TRBV28; d_gene: TRBD1; abundance: NA; CDR3aa: CASSWDRVRETQYF; CDR3nt: TGTGCCAGCAGTTGGGACAGGGTACGAGAGACCCAGTACTTC
j_gene: TRBJ1-5; v_gene: TRBV6-5; d_gene: NA; abundance: NA; CDR3aa: CASSSGRGSNQPQHF; CDR3nt: TGTGCCAGCAGTTCGGGCAGGGGAAGCAATCAGCCCCAGCATTTT